This T cell receptor beta chain was identified during a study of T cells in narcolepsy. As to this clone: Its cognate antigen is unknown.

Here immunoSEQ multiplex PCR was the method, and the copy in TCRdb shows in-frame clones only, minus some. In the table there are about 35,000 clones, around 80% of which are singletons. Broader study findings: Healthy controls reportedly lacked the autoreactive clonotypes serially found in patients' blood.

The source is a human donor in good health. The sample was memory (CD45RA-) CD4+ T cells from blood.

The CDR3 sequence: CASSEEGQGLSPLHF. CDR3 nucleotide sequence: TGTGCCAGCAGTGAAGAGGGCCAGGGGTTGTCACCCCTCCACTTT. The rearrangement joins TRBV2 to TRBJ1-6, with a weak D call TRBD1 (6 bases). V lost 1 base and J lost 10, with 14 bases in between. Germline CDR1 reads SNHLY; CDR2 reads FYNNEI. The CDR3 length is 15 residues.